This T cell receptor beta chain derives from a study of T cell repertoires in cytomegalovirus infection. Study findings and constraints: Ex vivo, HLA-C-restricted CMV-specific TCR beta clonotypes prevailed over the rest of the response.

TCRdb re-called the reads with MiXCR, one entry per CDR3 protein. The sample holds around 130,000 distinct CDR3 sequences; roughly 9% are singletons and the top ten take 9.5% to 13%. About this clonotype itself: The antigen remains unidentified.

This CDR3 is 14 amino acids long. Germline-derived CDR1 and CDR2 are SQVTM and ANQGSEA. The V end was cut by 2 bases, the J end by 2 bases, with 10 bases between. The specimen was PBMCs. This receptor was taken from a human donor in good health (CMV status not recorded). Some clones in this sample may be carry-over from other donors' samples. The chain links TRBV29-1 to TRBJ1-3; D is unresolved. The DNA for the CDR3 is TGCAGCGTTGAAATTCCAGGCGCTGGAAACACCATATATTTT. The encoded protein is CSVEIPGAGNTIYF.